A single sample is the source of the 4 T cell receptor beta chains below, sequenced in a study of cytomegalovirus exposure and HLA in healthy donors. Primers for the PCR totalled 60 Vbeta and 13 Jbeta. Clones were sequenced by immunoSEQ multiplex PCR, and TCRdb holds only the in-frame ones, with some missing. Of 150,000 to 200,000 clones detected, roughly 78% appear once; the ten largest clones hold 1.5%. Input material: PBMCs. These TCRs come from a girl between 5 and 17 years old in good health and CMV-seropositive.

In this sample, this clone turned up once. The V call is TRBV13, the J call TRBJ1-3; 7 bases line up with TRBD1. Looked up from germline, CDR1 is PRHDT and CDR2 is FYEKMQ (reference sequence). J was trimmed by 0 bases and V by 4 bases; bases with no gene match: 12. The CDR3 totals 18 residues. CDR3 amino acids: CASSSSNRGPFSGNTIYF. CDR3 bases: TGTGCCAGCAGCTCATCCAACAGGGGCCCCTTCTCTGGAAACACCATATATTTT. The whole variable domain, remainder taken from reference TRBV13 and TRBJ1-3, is AAGVIQSPRHLIKEKRETATLKCYPIPRHDTVYWYQQGPGQDPQFLISFYEKMQSDKGSIPDRFSAQQFSDYHSELNMSSLELGDSALYFCASSSSNRGPFSGNTIYFGEGSWLTVV.

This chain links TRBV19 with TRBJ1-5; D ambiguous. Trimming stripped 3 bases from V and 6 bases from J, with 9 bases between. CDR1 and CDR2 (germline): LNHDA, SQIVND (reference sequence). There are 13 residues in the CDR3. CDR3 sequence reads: CASSIEVAQPQHF. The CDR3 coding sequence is TGTGCCAGTAGTATTGAGGTGGCTCAGCCCCAGCATTTT.

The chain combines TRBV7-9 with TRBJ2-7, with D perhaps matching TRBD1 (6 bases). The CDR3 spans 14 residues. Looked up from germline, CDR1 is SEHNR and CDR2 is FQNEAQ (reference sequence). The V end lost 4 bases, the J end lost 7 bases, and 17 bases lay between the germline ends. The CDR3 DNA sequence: TGTGCCAGCAGCTCGATTCCAGGGGCAAGTGAGCAGTACTTC. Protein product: CASSSIPGASEQYF.

DNA of the CDR3: TGTGCCAGCAGCCCACAGGCGACCGGGGAGCTGTTTTTT. This codes for CASSPQATGELFF. J is TRBJ2-2 and V is TRBV14, with D perhaps TRBD1 (5 bases). The V gene's germline CDR1 is SGHDN and CDR2 FVKESK. CDR3 length equals 13 residues. Between the trimmed V and J ends, which lost 4 bases and 5 bases, there was a span of 8 bases.